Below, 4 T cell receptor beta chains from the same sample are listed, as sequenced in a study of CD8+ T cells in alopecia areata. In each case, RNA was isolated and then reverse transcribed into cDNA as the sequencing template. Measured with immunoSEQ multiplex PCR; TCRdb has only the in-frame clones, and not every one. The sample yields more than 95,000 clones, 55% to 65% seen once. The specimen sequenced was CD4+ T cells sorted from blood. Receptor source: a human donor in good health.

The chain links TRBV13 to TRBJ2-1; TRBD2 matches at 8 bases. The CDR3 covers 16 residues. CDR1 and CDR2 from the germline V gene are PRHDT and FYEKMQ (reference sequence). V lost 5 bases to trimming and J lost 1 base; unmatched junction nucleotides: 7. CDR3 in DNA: TGTGCCAGCAGCCTCATAGCGGGGAGGTCCTACAATGAGCAGTTCTTC. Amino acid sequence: CASSLIAGRSYNEQFF. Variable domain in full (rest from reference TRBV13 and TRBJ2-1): AAGVIQSPRHLIKEKRETATLKCYPIPRHDTVYWYQQGPGQDPQFLISFYEKMQSDKGSIPDRFSAQQFSDYHSELNMSSLELGDSALYFCASSLIAGRSYNEQFFGPGTRLTVL.

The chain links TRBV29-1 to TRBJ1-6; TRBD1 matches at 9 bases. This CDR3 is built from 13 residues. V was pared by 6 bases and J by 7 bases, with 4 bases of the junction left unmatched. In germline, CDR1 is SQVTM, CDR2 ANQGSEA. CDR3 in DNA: TGCAGCGTAAGGACAGGGGACAATTCACCCCTCCACTTT. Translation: CSVRTGDNSPLHF.

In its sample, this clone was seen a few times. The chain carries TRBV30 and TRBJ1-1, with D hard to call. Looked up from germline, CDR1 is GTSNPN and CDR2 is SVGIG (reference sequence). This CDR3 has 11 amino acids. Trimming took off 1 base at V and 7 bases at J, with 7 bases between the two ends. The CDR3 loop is CAWSARSEAFF. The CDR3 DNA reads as TGTGCCTGGAGTGCCCGAAGTGAAGCTTTCTTT. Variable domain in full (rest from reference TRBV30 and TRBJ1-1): SQTIHQWPATLVQPVGSPLSLECTVEGTSNPNLYWYRQAAGRGLQLLFYSVGIGQISSEVPQNLSASRPQDRQFILSSKKLLLSDSGFYLCAWSARSEAFFGQGTRLTVV.

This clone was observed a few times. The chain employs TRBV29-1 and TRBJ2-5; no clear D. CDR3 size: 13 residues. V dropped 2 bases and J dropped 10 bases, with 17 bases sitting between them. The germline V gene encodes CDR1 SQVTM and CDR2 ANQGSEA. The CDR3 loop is CSVERGPSEDQYF. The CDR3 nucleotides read TGCAGCGTTGAACGCGGCCCCAGCGAGGACCAGTACTTC.